Presented here are 30 T cell receptor beta chains from one specimen sequenced in a study of control samples from healthy donors and cancer patients. Only in-frame clones appear in the TCRdb table, and some are missing; sequencing was by immunoSEQ multiplex PCR. This table has 63,000 or so clones, nearly 85% appearing once. The source material was blood. The receptors here all came from a man aged 50-59 years in good health.

This chain connects TRBV27 to TRBJ2-7, with TRBD1 as a possible D gene (5 bases). The V and J ends lost 4 bases and 3 bases respectively, with 16 bases between them. The CDR3 consists of 15 residues. The V gene's germline CDR1 is MNHEY and CDR2 SMNVEV (reference sequence). Here the CDR3 reads CASSSTGPGDYEQYF. The CDR3 coding sequence is TGTGCCAGCAGTTCTACAGGTCCTGGGGACTACGAGCAGTACTTC.

V is TRBV7-9 and J is TRBJ1-1, with D possibly matching TRBD1 (5 bases). Germline lookup yields CDR1 SEHNR and CDR2 FQNEAQ (reference sequence). This CDR3 is built from 14 residues. The germline V and J ends were trimmed by 2 bases and 2 bases, with 9 bases remaining between them. The CDR3 DNA reads TGTGCCAGCAGCTTATTCGGGGACAACACTGAAGCTTTCTTT. Its translation is CASSLFGDNTEAFF.

This sequence joins TRBV27 and TRBJ2-3; D gene uncertain. The CDR3 spans 16 residues. V was pared by 0 bases and J by 2 bases, with 12 bases between. Per germline, CDR1 MNHEY and CDR2 SMNVEV (reference sequence). The CDR3 nucleotides are TGTGCCAGCAGTTTATCGGACCGCCCTCTCACAGATACGCAGTATTTT. It specifies CASSLSDRPLTDTQYF.

This clone was counted a single time. This chain joins TRBV9 and TRBJ2-2; 10 nucleotides match TRBD2. The V and J ends lost 1 base and 8 bases, in that order; junction bases with no gene match: 5. The CDR3 covers 15 residues. Looked up from germline, CDR1 is SGDLS and CDR2 is YYNGEE. The CDR3 DNA follows: TGTGCCAGCAGCGTAAGAGCGGGGGGGCCAGGGGAGCTGTTTTTT. It codes for CASSVRAGGPGELFF. Full variable domain (outside the CDR3, taken from reference TRBV9 and TRBJ2-2): DSGVTQTPKHLITATGQRVTLRCSPRSGDLSVYWYQQSLDQGLQFLIQYYNGEERAKGNILERFSAQQFPDLHSELNLSSLELGDSALYFCASSVRAGGPGELFFGEGSRLTVL.

This clone was picked up a small number of times. This chain connects TRBV9 to TRBJ2-7; the D call may be TRBD1 or TRBD2 (6 bases each). Trimming removed 4 bases from V and 8 bases from J, with 16 bases in between. Germline V gene data show CDR1 as SGDLS and CDR2 as YYNGEE. The length of the CDR3 is 13 residues. The CDR3 nucleotides are TGTGCCAGCAGCCCCCGTCCGGGGGCCCAGCAGTACTTC. Residues: CASSPRPGAQQYF. The full variable domain, rest sourced from reference TRBV9 and TRBJ2-7, is DSGVTQTPKHLITATGQRVTLRCSPRSGDLSVYWYQQSLDQGLQFLIQYYNGEERAKGNILERFSAQQFPDLHSELNLSSLELGDSALYFCASSPRPGAQQYFGPGTRLTVT.

This chain connects TRBV5-1 to TRBJ2-7; 11 nucleotides match TRBD2. The CDR3 loop spans 15 amino acids. CDR1 is SGHRS, CDR2 YFSETQ, per germline. V shed 5 bases, J shed 5 bases, and the junction held 9 bases outside the gene matches. CDR3 nucleotide sequence: TGCGCCAGCAGACTAGCGGGAGATGCCATCCACGAGCAGTACTTC. Protein product: CASRLAGDAIHEQYF.

The chain recombines TRBV7-8 with TRBJ2-5; the D gene is possibly TRBD2 (5 bases). CDR1 is SGHVS, CDR2 FQNEAQ, per germline. Trimming removed 1 base at V and 4 bases at J, with 10 bases between. The CDR3 consists of 14 residues. The CDR3 bases are TGTGCCAGCAGCTTAGGGAGGAAGGGAGAGACCCAGTACTTC. Its protein product is CASSLGRKGETQYF. The entire variable domain, with the rest obtained from reference TRBV7-8 and TRBJ2-5, is as follows: GAGVSQSPRYKVAKRGQDVALRCDPISGHVSLFWYQQALGQGPEFLTYFQNEAQLDKSGLPSDRFFAERPEGSVSTLKIQRTQQEDSAVYLCASSLGRKGETQYFGPGTRLLVL.

The rearrangement uses TRBV24-1 and TRBJ2-7; D remains unclear. The ends were cut back, 2 bases at V and 0 bases at J, with 7 bases in the middle. This CDR3 contains 14 residues. The germline V gene encodes CDR1 KGHDR and CDR2 SFDVKD. CDR3 protein: CATSDSDLSYEQYF. The CDR3 bases are TGTGCCACCAGTGATTCGGACCTCTCCTACGAGCAGTACTTC.

For the CDR3, the DNA is TGTGCCAGCAGCCAAGATTCCTGGTCGAACACTGAAGCTTTCTTT. Amino acid sequence: CASSQDSWSNTEAFF. V is TRBV4-2 and J is TRBJ1-1; D remains ambiguous. Per the germline V gene, CDR1 is LGHNA and CDR2 is YNFKEQ. This CDR3 has 15 amino acids. The V gene lost 0 bases and the J gene lost 1 base, with 9 bases spanning the gap.

This chain joins TRBV27 and TRBJ2-7; D may be TRBD2 (6 bases). The germline V gene encodes CDR1 MNHEY and CDR2 SMNVEV (reference sequence). Between the trimmed V and J ends, which lost 1 base and 3 bases, there was a span of 10 bases. This CDR3 region has 14 residues. This CDR3 is CASSLFGGVYEQYF. DNA of the CDR3: TGTGCCAGCAGTTTATTTGGCGGGGTCTACGAGCAGTACTTC.

The chain has TRBV4-2 and TRBJ1-5, with D perhaps TRBD1 (5 bases). The CDR3 sequence is 14 residues long. Per the germline V gene, CDR1 is LGHNA and CDR2 is YNFKEQ. The V end was cut by 0 bases, the J end by 5 bases, with 8 bases between. In nucleotides, the CDR3 is TGTGCCAGCAGCCAAGATCCGGGGGATCAGCCCCAGCATTTT. Its protein is CASSQDPGDQPQHF.

The chain links TRBV12-3 or TRBV12-4 to TRBJ1-1; maybe TRBD1 (6 bases). The length of the CDR3 is 12 residues. V was trimmed by 3 bases and J by 11 bases, leaving 13 bases between them. The CDR3 nucleotides read TGTGCCAGCAGTTTGGGAGGGGGGACGGCTTTCTTT. This codes for CASSLGGGTAFF.

The chain links TRBV2 to TRBJ2-1; maybe TRBD2 (5 bases). The germline V and J ends were trimmed by 2 bases and 9 bases, with 14 bases remaining between them. CDR1 is SNHLY, CDR2 FYNNEI, per germline. The CDR3 has 14 amino acids. CDR3 nucleotide sequence: TGTGCCAGCAGTGAATTAGCTGCTCGGGGTGAGCAGTTCTTC. This translates into CASSELAARGEQFF.

This sequence joins TRBV27 and TRBJ1-6; D ambiguous. Germline CDR1 is MNHEY and CDR2 is SMNVEV (reference sequence). This CDR3 comprises 15 residues. V was cut by 4 bases and J by 0 bases, with 7 bases left in between. In DNA form, the CDR3 reads TGTGCCAGCAGTTCACAGAGCTCCTATAATTCACCCCTCCACTTT. As protein: CASSSQSSYNSPLHF.

This rearrangement joins TRBV6-5 to TRBJ2-7, with TRBD1 matching 10 bases. This CDR3 region has 14 residues. V was clipped by 6 bases and J by 7 bases; unmatched bases: 9. Germline CDR1 reads MNHEY; CDR2 reads SVGAGI. The CDR3 DNA sequence: TGTGCCAGCAGACGACAGGGGGCCCTTAGGGAGCAGTACTTC. Translated: CASRRQGALREQYF.

The DNA of the CDR3 is TGTGCCAGCAGCCTGAGCGGGCCCCAAGAGACCCAGTACTTC. Its translation is CASSLSGPQETQYF. This chain uses TRBV6-2 or TRBV6-3 with TRBJ2-5; a weak D match, TRBD2 (6 bases). This CDR3 is built from 14 residues. Germline V CDR1 and CDR2: MNHEY, SVGEGT. V lost 6 bases to trimming and J lost 1 base, with 12 bases between them.

The chain uses TRBV11-1 and TRBJ2-7; the D is unclear. With 5 bases removed from V and 4 bases from J, the gap between germline ends came to 15 bases. CDR1 is SGHAT, CDR2 FQDESV, per germline (reference sequence). This CDR3 comprises 14 residues. CDR3: CASSHYGWGYEQYF. The DNA for the CDR3 is TGTGCCAGCAGCCACTATGGGTGGGGATACGAGCAGTACTTC.

J is TRBJ1-2 and V is TRBV5-5; TRBD1 agrees at 9 bases. The CDR3 spans 15 residues. In germline, CDR1 is SGHKS, CDR2 YYEKEE (reference sequence). V gave up 6 bases and J gave up 2 bases; unmatched junction bases: 8. As DNA, the CDR3 is TGTGCCAGCACCCCCTCTGGGACAGGGAACTATGGCTACACCTTC. This gives the protein CASTPSGTGNYGYTF.

J is TRBJ1-3 and V is TRBV29-1, with unresolved D. The V end lost 7 bases, the J end lost 0 bases, and 10 bases lay between the germline ends. The CDR3 runs to 13 residues. Germline lookup yields CDR1 SQVTM and CDR2 ANQGSEA. The CDR3 DNA reads as TGCAGCGCGCAAGTCGGCTCTGGAAACACCATATATTTT. It translates to CSAQVGSGNTIYF.

The CDR3 protein is CATSRDPSGNEQFF. Written as DNA, the CDR3 is TGTGCCACCAGCAGAGATCCTAGCGGGAATGAGCAGTTCTTC. The rearrangement joins TRBV15 to TRBJ2-1, with 8 nucleotides matching TRBD2. Germline CDR1 is LNHNV and CDR2 is YYDKDF (reference sequence). V shed 0 bases, J shed 7 bases, and the junction held 2 bases outside the gene matches. The CDR3 runs to 14 residues.

In its sample, this clone was seen a few times. This chain links TRBV5-1 with TRBJ2-7; 7 bases line up with TRBD2. The CDR3 spans 14 residues. Trimming removed 0 bases from V and 7 bases from J; junction bases left unmatched: 7. Germline V gene data show CDR1 as SGHRS and CDR2 as YFSETQ. The CDR3 DNA follows: TGCGCCAGCAGCTTGGGTGCGGGGGTGTGGGAGCAGTACTTC. Protein: CASSLGAGVWEQYF.

A few counts support this clone. V and J are TRBV4-1 and TRBJ2-5; a weak D match, TRBD1 (6 bases). V was shortened by 3 bases and J by 5 bases, with 19 bases between the two germline ends. Germline V gene lookup returns CDR1 MGHRA and CDR2 YSYEKL. CDR3 size: 16 residues. The CDR3 DNA reads TGCGCCAGCAGCCATCCCCCCACACAGGGATTGGAGACCCAGTACTTC. It is translated as CASSHPPTQGLETQYF.

The chain is built from TRBV30 and TRBJ2-5; D is unresolved. V lost 0 bases, J lost 4 bases, and 3 bases lay in between. This CDR3 has 11 residues. Germline CDR1 reads GTSNPN; CDR2 reads SVGIG (reference sequence). CDR3 region: CAWSVRETQYF. As DNA, the CDR3 is TGTGCCTGGAGTGTACGAGAGACCCAGTACTTC.

The rearrangement links TRBV6-5 to TRBJ1-3; D gene ambiguous. CDR3 size: 13 residues. Trimming removed 7 bases at V and 3 bases at J, with 10 bases between. Germline assignment: CDR1 MNHEY and CDR2 SVGAGI. Here the CDR3 reads CASTQASGNTIYF. As DNA, the CDR3 is TGTGCCAGCACCCAAGCCAGTGGAAACACCATATATTTT.

The chain links TRBV24-1 to TRBJ2-5, with 9 bases lining up with TRBD2. Germline V gene lookup returns CDR1 KGHDR and CDR2 SFDVKD. Losses at the gene ends were 3 bases for V and 6 bases for J; bases not matched to a gene: 10. The CDR3 runs 16 residues. The CDR3 protein is CATSDVGSGSTKTQYF. The CDR3 nucleotides read TGTGCCACCAGTGATGTAGGTAGCGGGAGCACGAAGACCCAGTACTTC.

The J gene is TRBJ2-5, the V gene TRBV4-2, with 11 bases lining up with TRBD2. V trimming: 6 bases; J trimming: 5 bases; junction bases outside the gene matches: 8. The length of the CDR3 is 15 residues. Germline assignment: CDR1 LGHNA and CDR2 YNFKEQ. The CDR3 protein is CASSFLAGGYETQYF. In DNA, the CDR3 is TGTGCCAGCAGTTTTCTAGCGGGGGGCTACGAGACCCAGTACTTC.

This clone has just a few counts. The V and J genes are TRBV18 and TRBJ1-3; D gene unclear. V was clipped by 4 bases and J by 1 base, with 5 bases between them. CDR1 KGHSH and CDR2 LQKENI come from the germline V gene. This CDR3 is built from 13 residues. The CDR3 DNA is TGTGCCAGCTCACAAATATCTGGAAACACCATATATTTT. Translation: CASSQISGNTIYF.

This chain uses TRBV6-6 with TRBJ2-3; D possibly corresponds to TRBD1 (6 bases). The CDR3 loop spans 14 amino acids. Trimming took 7 bases from V and 2 from J, leaving 13 bases between them. Germline V gene lookup returns CDR1 MNHNY and CDR2 SVGAGI (reference sequence). The DNA for the CDR3 is TGTGCCAGCACGGACCGGACAGCCACAGATACGCAGTATTTT. This encodes CASTDRTATDTQYF.

The gene calls are TRBV19 and TRBJ1-5; D might be TRBD1 (5 bases). Germline assignment: CDR1 LNHDA and CDR2 SQIVND (reference sequence). Trimming shortened V by 0 bases and J by 0 bases, and 12 bases separated the two germline ends. CDR3 size: 17 residues. The CDR3, as DNA: TGTGCCAGTAGTATAGAAAGCAGGGATTATAGCAATCAGCCCCAGCATTTT. Its translation is CASSIESRDYSNQPQHF.

This sequence joins TRBV30 and TRBJ2-3, with a tentative D call TRBD1 (6 bases). Trimming cost V 1 base and J 2 bases, with 10 bases left between them. The CDR3 contains 14 residues. Germline V lookup: CDR1 GTSNPN, CDR2 SVGIG (reference sequence). The CDR3 DNA is TGTGCCTGGAGTGCCGGACAGATCACAGATACGCAGTATTTT. It yields the protein CAWSAGQITDTQYF.